This T cell receptor (beta chain) was recovered during a study of CD8 T cells in Susac syndrome. Findings of the study overall: The Susac syndrome CD4+ T cell repertoires displayed no clonal expansion.

CDR1 SGDLS and CDR2 YYNGEE come from the germline V gene. Trimming removed 5 bases from V and 6 bases from J; junction bases left unmatched: 2. The CDR3 is 13 amino acids. Sequencing targeted TCR beta in blood CD8+ and CD4+ T cells. Random hexamers were used to reverse transcribe an amount of about 0.45 to 1 ug RNA. Amplification of TCR beta CDR3 by immunoSEQ multiplex PCR spanned 54 Vbeta and 13 Jbeta. TCRdb fed the immunoSEQ multiplex PCR reads into MiXCR, producing one record per CDR3 protein. Of about 210,000 distinct CDR3 sequences listed, around 93% are singletons. Comment on this clonotype: No antigen is known for it.

The specimen sequenced was CD4+ T cells from PBMCs. This chain uses TRBV9 with TRBJ1-4; 9 bases agree with TRBD1. The clonotype originates from a human donor with Susac syndrome. The CDR3 region has the DNA TGTGCCAGCAGGGGACAGGGCGATGAAAAACTGTTTTTT. Translation gives CASRGQGDEKLFF.